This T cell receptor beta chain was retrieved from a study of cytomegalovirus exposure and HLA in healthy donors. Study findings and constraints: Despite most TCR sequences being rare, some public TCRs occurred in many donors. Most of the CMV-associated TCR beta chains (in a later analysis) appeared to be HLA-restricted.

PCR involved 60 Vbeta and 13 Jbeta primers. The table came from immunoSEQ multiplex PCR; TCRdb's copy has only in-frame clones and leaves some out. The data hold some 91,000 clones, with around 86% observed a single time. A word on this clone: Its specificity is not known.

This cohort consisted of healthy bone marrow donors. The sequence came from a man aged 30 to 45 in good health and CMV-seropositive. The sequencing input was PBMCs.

The CDR3, as DNA: TGTGCCTGGAGGGGACAGGCTAACTATGGCTACACCTTC. Translation gives CAWRGQANYGYTF. The chain has TRBV30 and TRBJ1-2, with TRBD1 matching over 8 bases. This CDR3 region has 13 residues. With V trimmed by 3 bases and J by 0 bases, 0 bases remained unmatched. From germline, CDR1 is GTSNPN and CDR2 SVGIG (reference sequence).